A selection of T cell receptor beta chains follows, all from one sample in a study of blood T cell repertoires in COVID-19. Data came from immunoSEQ multiplex PCR; TCRdb stores just in-frame clones and leaves some out. The data show roughly 400,000 clones, with roughly 89% seen just once and less than 2% held by the top ten. Sequencing was done on a sample of PBMCs or T cells enriched from blood (not recorded which). These receptors were obtained from a woman aged 25 to 39 who had recovered from COVID-19. Each CDR3 is given with its conserved first and last residue. A D gene is named only where the DNA matches it firmly. Some rows have no size entry. The others give once, few or many, or a class for an expanded clone.

J: TRBJ1-5; size: .; V: TRBV5-6; D: .; DNA: TGTGCCAGCAGATTTAGTGGCAGGGCTAATCAGCCCCAGCATTTT; CDR3: CASRFSGRANQPQHF
J: TRBJ1-2; size: .; V: TRBV27; D: .; DNA: TGTGCCAGCAGTCCCAGCCGGGTATGGTATGGCTACACCTTC; CDR3: CASSPSRVWYGYTF
J: TRBJ2-2; size: .; V: TRBV24-1; D: TRBD1; DNA: TGTGCCACCAGTGACCCACAGGGGGCTCCCGGGGAGCTGTTTTTT; CDR3: CATSDPQGAPGELFF
J: TRBJ2-1; size: .; V: TRBV18; D: TRBD2; DNA: TGTGCCAGCTCACCACCTAGCGGGAGGAATCGGGTCTTC; CDR3: CASSPPSGRNRVF
J: TRBJ1-2; size: once; V: TRBV25-1; D: .; DNA: TGTGCTAGCACGGGGGTTGCTGGCTACACCTTC; CDR3: CASTGVAGYTF
J: TRBJ1-2; size: .; V: TRBV3-1/TRBV3-2; D: TRBD1; DNA: TGTGCCAGCAGCCCTGGCCCCTTTGACAGGGGAGCTAACTATGGCTACACCTTC; CDR3: CASSPGPFDRGANYGYTF
J: TRBJ1-4; size: .; V: TRBV3-1/TRBV3-2; D: .; DNA: TGTGCCAGCAGCCAAGATTCGGGTATTGAAAAACTGTTTTTT; CDR3: CASSQDSGIEKLFF
J: TRBJ2-2; size: .; V: TRBV11-2; D: TRBD2; DNA: TGTGCCAGCAGCTTAGATCCGGCGGGGGGACTCACCGGGGAGCTGTTTTTT; CDR3: CASSLDPAGGLTGELFF
J: TRBJ1-1; size: once; V: TRBV2; D: .; DNA: TGTGCCAGCAGTGTAACTGAAGCTTTCTTT; CDR3: CASSVTEAFF
J: TRBJ2-2; size: .; V: TRBV24-1; D: TRBD1; DNA: TGTGCCACCAGTGACTCGGGACAGGGCACCGGGGAGCTGTTTTTT; CDR3: CATSDSGQGTGELFF
J: TRBJ1-4; size: .; V: TRBV5-5; D: .; DNA: TGTGCCAGCAGCACGGCAGGCGTCGATGAAAAACTGTTTTTT; CDR3: CASSTAGVDEKLFF
J: TRBJ1-5; size: .; V: TRBV19; D: TRBD1; DNA: TGTGCCAGTCGCGACAGGGATAATCAGCCCCAGCATTTT; CDR3: CASRDRDNQPQHF
J: TRBJ2-3; size: .; V: TRBV10-3; D: TRBD2; DNA: TGTGCCATCAGTGGAGGGACTAGCGGGAACCCAGATACGCAGTATTTT; CDR3: CAISGGTSGNPDTQYF
J: TRBJ1-1; size: .; V: TRBV29-1; D: .; DNA: TGCAGCGGAACGGGACACTTAAACACTGAAGCTTTCTTT; CDR3: CSGTGHLNTEAFF
J: TRBJ1-1; size: .; V: TRBV7-2; D: .; DNA: TGTGCCAGCAGCATACTGATGAACACTGAAGCTTTCTTT; CDR3: CASSILMNTEAFF
J: TRBJ1-3; size: .; V: TRBV7-4; D: TRBD1; DNA: TGTGCCAGCAGCTTAGGTAGACAGGGAATAGTAAACACCATATATTTT; CDR3: CASSLGRQGIVNTIYF
J: TRBJ1-2; size: .; V: TRBV7-9; D: TRBD1; DNA: TGTGCCAGCAGCTCGATGACAGGGAGCGATGGCTACACCTTC; CDR3: CASSSMTGSDGYTF
J: TRBJ1-1; size: once; V: TRBV29-1; D: .; DNA: TGCAGCGTTGAAGCCGGAATTGGGACACCATTGAACACTGAAGCTTTCTTT; CDR3: CSVEAGIGTPLNTEAFF